This entry describes one T cell receptor beta chain. Antigen unknown. The protocol was immunoSEQ multiplex PCR, while the TCRdb copy is restricted to in-frame clones and leaves out a portion. The sample holds fewer than 40,000 clones, approximately 68% seen once. The data derive from a study of vaccination effects on CD4 cells after COVID-19. Study-wide results and caveats: Long after vaccination, the clones induced by infection and by vaccine shrank markedly in size.

J gave up 5 bases and V 4 bases, and 9 bases lay outside the gene matches. CDR1 is SGHKS, CDR2 YYEKEE, per germline (reference sequence). The CDR3 runs 15 residues. ViraFEST used viral peptide pools to expand antigen-specific CD4+ T cells before sequencing. Cultured cells yielded isolated CD4+ T cells after more than nine days. Every well housed 2.1 million or so PBMC, which grew in culture alongside about 11 IU/ml IL-2 and about 10 ug/ml peptides. V gene TRBV5-5 combines with J gene TRBJ2-1; 7 nucleotides align to TRBD1. This sequence was found in a human donor who received a COVID-19 vaccine. This specimen was CD4+ T cells from PBMCs cultured with HCoV-229E spike peptides, taken before COVID-19 vaccination. The CDR3 loop is CASSLYSGTDNEQFF. The CDR3 bases are TGTGCCAGCAGCCTCTACTCCGGGACAGACAATGAGCAGTTCTTC.